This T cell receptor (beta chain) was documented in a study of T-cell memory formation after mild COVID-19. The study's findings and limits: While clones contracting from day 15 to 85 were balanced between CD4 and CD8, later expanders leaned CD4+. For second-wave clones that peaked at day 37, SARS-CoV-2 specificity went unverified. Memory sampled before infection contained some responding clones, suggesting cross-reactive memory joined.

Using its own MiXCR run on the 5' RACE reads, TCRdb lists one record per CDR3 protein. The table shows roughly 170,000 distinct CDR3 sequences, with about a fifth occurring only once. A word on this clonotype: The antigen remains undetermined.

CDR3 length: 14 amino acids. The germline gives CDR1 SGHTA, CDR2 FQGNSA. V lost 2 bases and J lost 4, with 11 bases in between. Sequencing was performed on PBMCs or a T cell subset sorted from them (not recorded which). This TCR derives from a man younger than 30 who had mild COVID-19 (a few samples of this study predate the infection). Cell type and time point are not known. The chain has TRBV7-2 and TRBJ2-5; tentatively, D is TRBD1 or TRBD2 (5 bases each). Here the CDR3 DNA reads TGTGCCAGCAGCTTAACCCGGGGCGGAGAGACCCAGTACTTC. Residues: CASSLTRGGETQYF.